This entry lists 32 T cell receptor beta chains sequenced from one sample in a study of cytomegalovirus exposure and HLA in healthy donors. The PCR made use of 60 Vbeta and 13 Jbeta primers. Some clones are missing from TCRdb's copy, which holds only in-frame ones; the method was immunoSEQ multiplex PCR. The data show about 130,000 clones, approximately 71% seen once. Sequenced: PBMCs. Receptors were obtained from a woman aged 60-75 years in good health and CMV-seronegative.

CDR3 in amino acids: CASSTSGGYSNQPQHF. The CDR3 bases are TGTGCCAGCAGCACCTCCGGCGGATATAGCAATCAGCCCCAGCATTTT. The rearrangement joins TRBV7-9 to TRBJ1-5; D gene ambiguous. Germline-derived CDR1 and CDR2 are SEHNR and FQNEAQ (reference sequence). Trimming took 5 bases from V and 0 from J, leaving 14 bases between them. CDR3 length equals 16 residues. The full variable domain, its missing parts supplied by reference TRBV7-9 and TRBJ1-5, is DTGVSQNPRHKITKRGQNVTFRCDPISEHNRLYWYRQTLGQGPEFLTYFQNEAQLEKSRLLSDRFSAERPKGSFSTLEIQRTEQGDSAMYLCASSTSGGYSNQPQHFGDGTRLSIL.

This chain joins TRBV2 and TRBJ1-5; D uncertain. Looked up from germline, CDR1 is SNHLY and CDR2 is FYNNEI. The CDR3 has 13 amino acids. The V gene lost 6 bases and the J gene lost 11 bases, with 17 bases spanning the gap. The CDR3 region has the DNA TGTGCCAGCAGGAAAGAGGTCTCCTCGGCCCAGCATTTT. It yields the protein CASRKEVSSAQHF.

This chain uses TRBV28 with TRBJ1-6; the match to TRBD1 covers 8 bases. Germline loops: CDR1 MDHEN, CDR2 SYDVKM. The CDR3 is 15 residues long. After removal of 5 bases from V and 7 bases from J, the junction contained 7 bases not matched to a gene. The CDR3 here is CASSLTDRVNSPLHF. The CDR3 coding sequence is TGTGCCAGCAGTCTTACGGACAGGGTGAATTCACCCCTCCACTTT.

The CDR3 DNA is TGTGCCAGCAGCAGTGGGCCTAGCGGGAGTACCAATGAGCAGTTCTTC. It codes for CASSSGPSGSTNEQFF. This rearrangement joins TRBV12-1 to TRBJ2-1; TRBD2 was called by the table and not checked on the DNA. TRBV12-1 has pseudogene status. The CDR3 is made up of 16 amino acids.

The gene calls are TRBV2 and TRBJ2-1, with TRBD2 matching over 7 bases. The CDR3 runs 13 residues. The V gene's germline CDR1 is SNHLY and CDR2 FYNNEI. The J segment lost 9 bases and the V segment lost 4 bases, leaving 6 bases of the junction unmatched. The CDR3 region is CASSVLGGGEQFF. In DNA, the CDR3 is TGTGCCAGCAGTGTCCTGGGGGGGGGTGAGCAGTTCTTC.

This chain joins TRBV5-1 and TRBJ1-1; TRBD1 is a possible D gene (6 bases). The CDR3 has 14 amino acids. The V gene lost 3 bases and the J gene lost 5 bases, with 14 bases spanning the gap. Germline values: CDR1 SGHRS, CDR2 YFSETQ. The CDR3 loop is CASSSGQPGTEAFF. The CDR3 DNA sequence: TGCGCCAGCAGCTCTGGACAGCCGGGAACTGAAGCTTTCTTT.

The chain links TRBV5-6 to TRBJ2-5; the match to TRBD2 covers 9 bases. Per the germline V gene, CDR1 is SGHDT and CDR2 is YYEEEE. The CDR3 is 14 amino acids. The trim removed 3 bases at V and 5 bases at J, leaving 5 bases unmatched. The chain's CDR3 is CASSSGLAVETQYF. The CDR3 coding sequence is TGTGCCAGCAGCTCGGGACTAGCTGTTGAGACCCAGTACTTC.

The V call is TRBV29-1, the J call TRBJ2-5; the D is unclear. The DNA end lines up better with TRBJ2-7; the J call may be wrong. Germline V lookup: CDR1 SQVTM, CDR2 ANQGSEA. The CDR3 has 14 residues. The CDR3 region is CSVEASASNYEQYF. The CDR3 DNA reads as TGCAGCGTTGAGGCCTCCGCCAGTAACTACGAGCAGTACTTC.

The V gene is TRBV5-1, the J gene TRBJ2-5; D is perhaps TRBD2 (5 bases). Germline V gives CDR1 SGHRS, CDR2 YFSETQ. V lost 2 bases and J 4 bases, leaving 12 bases between the germline ends. There are 14 residues in the CDR3. The CDR3 bases are TGCGCCAGCAGCTTATGGGTGAGCGGAGAGACCCAGTACTTC. This translates into CASSLWVSGETQYF.

V is TRBV27 and J is TRBJ2-5; 8 nucleotides align to TRBD1. Germline lookup yields CDR1 MNHEY and CDR2 SMNVEV (reference sequence). CDR3 length equals 15 residues. J was trimmed by 7 bases and V by 4 bases; bases with no gene match: 11. The DNA for the CDR3 is TGTGCCAGCAGTTATAACCGGGACAGGTTCGGGACCCAGTACTTC. This translates into CASSYNRDRFGTQYF.

V is TRBV5-1 and J is TRBJ2-5, with TRBD2 identical over 8 bases. This CDR3 is built from 16 residues. Losses at the gene ends were 6 bases for V and 5 bases for J; bases not matched to a gene: 15. Germline V lookup: CDR1 SGHRS, CDR2 YFSETQ. The CDR3 is CASTPGLKAGAETQYF. CDR3 nucleotide sequence: TGCGCCAGCACCCCAGGCCTAAAAGCGGGGGCTGAGACCCAGTACTTC.

V and J are TRBV19 and TRBJ1-5; 8 bases line up with TRBD1. CDR3 length: 11 residues. V lost 5 bases and J lost 12; bases outside the gene matches: 3. In germline, CDR1 is LNHDA, CDR2 SQIVND (reference sequence). In DNA, the CDR3 is TGTGCCAGTAGTCACAGGGGGGGCCAGCATTTT. It codes for CASSHRGGQHF.

The chain recombines TRBV6-1 with TRBJ2-1; TRBD2 aligns across 12 bases. J lost 8 bases, V lost 2 bases, and 7 bases had no gene match. CDR1 is MNHNS, CDR2 SASEGT, per germline. This CDR3 spans 16 amino acids. The chain's CDR3 is CASSESASGRAYEQFF. The CDR3 nucleotides read TGTGCCAGCAGTGAATCCGCTAGCGGGAGGGCCTATGAGCAGTTCTTC.

This chain connects TRBV25-1 to TRBJ1-5, with D possibly being TRBD1 (5 bases). Germline V lookup: CDR1 MGHDK, CDR2 SYGVNS. Deletions cut 2 bases from V and 4 bases from J, with 15 bases between. The length of the CDR3 is 16 residues. The DNA of the CDR3 is TGTGCCAGCAGTGAAGCTTCGGGGGGTCGGAATCAGCCCCAGCATTTT. This codes for CASSEASGGRNQPQHF.

This clone was recorded a few times. The V and J genes are TRBV2 and TRBJ2-5, with 10 bases matching TRBD2. The CDR3 contains 19 residues. V was clipped by 10 bases and J by 5 bases; unmatched bases: 25. From germline, CDR1 is SNHLY and CDR2 FYNNEI. CDR3 nucleotide sequence: TGTGCCACCGAGTTTGGGGGTCTGGGGCTAGCGGGAGACGGGGAGACCCAGTACTTC. It is translated as CATEFGGLGLAGDGETQYF.

The chain employs TRBV7-6 and TRBJ1-3, with D possibly TRBD1 on 6 matching bases. The CDR3 is 14 residues long. CDR1 SGHVS and CDR2 FNYEAQ come from the germline V gene. V dropped 5 bases and J dropped 4 bases, with 12 bases sitting between them. The chain's CDR3 is CASSNGQSGNTIYF. The CDR3 DNA reads TGTGCCAGCAGCAATGGACAGTCGGGAAACACCATATATTTT.

A few counts support this clone. DNA of the CDR3: TGTGCCAGCAGCGTAGGGGAGACCAACACTGGAAACACCATATATTTT. This encodes CASSVGETNTGNTIYF. The chain couples TRBV9 to TRBJ1-3; D gene uncertain. This CDR3 has 16 amino acids. Germline lookup yields CDR1 SGDLS and CDR2 YYNGEE. V was clipped by 0 bases and J by 2 bases, with 12 bases between them. Drawing the rest from reference TRBV9 and TRBJ1-3, the complete variable domain is DSGVTQTPKHLITATGQRVTLRCSPRSGDLSVYWYQQSLDQGLQFLIQYYNGEERAKGNILERFSAQQFPDLHSELNLSSLELGDSALYFCASSVGETNTGNTIYFGEGSWLTVV.

The chain employs TRBV7-9 and TRBJ1-1; 8 positions agree with TRBD1. From germline, CDR1 is SEHNR and CDR2 FQNEAQ (reference sequence). The length of the CDR3 is 15 residues. The V and J ends lost 5 bases and 1 base, in that order; junction bases with no gene match: 6. CDR3 residues: CASSPWTGQNTEAFF. The CDR3 DNA sequence: TGTGCCAGCAGCCCCTGGACAGGGCAGAACACTGAAGCTTTCTTT.

This clone appeared a single time. This chain uses TRBV7-8 with TRBJ2-1; a possible D gene is TRBD2 (5 bases). The CDR3 consists of 15 residues. Deletions cut 5 bases from V and 0 bases from J, with 11 bases between. CDR1 and CDR2 (germline): SGHVS, FQNEAQ. The CDR3 sequence is CASSQEVSSYNEQFF. In DNA form, the CDR3 reads TGTGCCAGCAGCCAGGAGGTCAGCTCCTACAATGAGCAGTTCTTC.

The chain recombines TRBV5-1 with TRBJ1-2; tentative D call: TRBD1 (5 bases). V lost 4 bases to trimming and J lost 8 bases, with 18 bases between them. The CDR3 consists of 14 residues. Germline V CDR1 and CDR2: SGHRS, YFSETQ. CDR3 in DNA: TGCGCCAGCAGCATGGGGCAAGGGGCAGGCGGCTACACCTTC. This sequence encodes CASSMGQGAGGYTF.

The chain employs TRBV15 and TRBJ1-4; the D is unclear. Germline V CDR1 and CDR2: LNHNV, YYDKDF (reference sequence). The CDR3 is made up of 15 amino acids. V shed 0 bases and J shed 7 bases, with 12 bases lying between them. CDR3 loop: CATSRDRYGSEKLFF. The CDR3 DNA is TGTGCCACCAGCAGAGATAGGTACGGGAGTGAAAAACTGTTTTTT.

This sequence joins TRBV7-4 and TRBJ1-5, with 7 bases identical to TRBD1. Germline values: CDR1 SGHVT, CDR2 SQSDAQ. V shed 7 bases and J 4 bases; nucleotides not matched to a gene: 4. This CDR3 comprises 13 residues. CDR3 in DNA: TGTGCCAGCACAGACAGGGCGAATCAGCCCCAGCATTTT. Encoded protein: CASTDRANQPQHF.

The chain couples TRBV5-1 to TRBJ2-7; D is unclear. CDR3 length equals 12 residues. The germline V and J ends were trimmed by 0 bases and 6 bases, with 7 bases remaining between them. Germline-derived CDR1 and CDR2 are SGHRS and YFSETQ. The CDR3 region is CASSLVGGEQYF. The CDR3 DNA follows: TGCGCCAGCAGCTTGGTTGGCGGCGAGCAGTACTTC.

This chain links TRBV10-3 with TRBJ2-1, with 9 bases aligning to TRBD1. Germline V gene data show CDR1 as ENHRY and CDR2 as SYGVKD. The CDR3 is 18 amino acids. The V gene end was trimmed by 4 bases and the J gene end by 9 bases; junction bases not matched to a gene: 19. The CDR3 nucleotides read TGTGCCATCAGTGCGCGTGAACAGGGGGCGAATTCGGGTAGTGAGCAGTTCTTC. This translates into CAISAREQGANSGSEQFF.

J is TRBJ2-7 and V is TRBV18, with D perhaps TRBD2 (5 bases). Germline CDR1 reads KGHSH; CDR2 reads LQKENI. Trimming cost V 3 bases and J 7 bases, with 16 bases left between them. The CDR3 contains 14 residues. CDR3 sequence reads: CASSPGLAVGEQYF. The CDR3 DNA reads as TGTGCCAGCTCACCTGGACTCGCGGTTGGAGAGCAGTACTTC.

This clone turned up a few times. The rearrangement joins TRBV19 to TRBJ1-1; 9 positions match TRBD1. With V trimmed by 7 bases and J by 4 bases, 7 bases remained unmatched. This CDR3 has 14 residues. Germline CDR1 reads LNHDA; CDR2 reads SQIVND (reference sequence). For the CDR3, the DNA is TGTGCCAGTACCCTCACAGGGGGCTTCACTGAAGCTTTCTTT. Encoded protein: CASTLTGGFTEAFF.

The CDR3 sequence: CASSHGTEPNYGYTF. The CDR3 region has the DNA TGTGCCAGCAGCCATGGGACAGAGCCTAACTATGGCTACACCTTC. V gene TRBV4-2 combines with J gene TRBJ1-2; 7 nucleotides agree with TRBD1. With V trimmed by 3 bases and J by 0 bases, 4 bases remained unmatched. Germline V gene data show CDR1 as LGHNA and CDR2 as YNFKEQ. The CDR3 sequence is 15 residues long.

The V and J genes are TRBV7-9 and TRBJ2-3, with D perhaps matching TRBD1 (6 bases). Germline CDR1 reads SEHNR; CDR2 reads FQNEAQ (reference sequence). The CDR3 has 14 residues. Trimming stripped 11 bases from V and 4 bases from J, with 19 bases between. The CDR3 nucleotides are TGTGCCTGGGTAACGGGGCAGGGGTCAGATACGCAGTATTTT. It translates to CAWVTGQGSDTQYF.

This clone turned up a few times. CDR3 in amino acids: CASSFLASGAPENTGELFF. The CDR3 DNA reads as TGTGCCAGCAGTTTCCTTGCTAGCGGAGCACCCGAAAACACCGGGGAGCTGTTTTTT. This chain uses TRBV27 with TRBJ2-2, with 7 bases fitting TRBD2. CDR3 length: 19 amino acids. Germline V gene sequence: CDR1 MNHEY, CDR2 SMNVEV (reference sequence). V was clipped by 3 bases and J by 2 bases; unmatched bases: 15.

This rearrangement joins TRBV15 to TRBJ1-1; TRBD1 matches 9 bases. With V trimmed by 8 bases and J by 0 bases, 7 bases remained unmatched. The CDR3 runs to 15 residues. In germline, CDR1 is LNHNV, CDR2 YYDKDF (reference sequence). The CDR3 nucleotides read TGTGCCACCGGCCTAGGGACAGGGTTGAACACTGAAGCTTTCTTT. This encodes CATGLGTGLNTEAFF.

CDR3 in DNA: TGTGCCGCCGCCCTTACGTCTTACGAGCAGTACTTC. This encodes CAAALTSYEQYF. V and J are TRBV2 and TRBJ2-5; the D is unclear. The J call is in doubt because the DNA end fits TRBJ2-7 better. There are 12 residues in the CDR3. In germline, CDR1 is SNHLY, CDR2 FYNNEI.

This chain uses TRBV5-1 with TRBJ1-1; weak D call: TRBD1 (6 bases). The CDR3 runs 15 residues. Germline loops: CDR1 SGHRS, CDR2 YFSETQ. Trimming cost V 0 bases and J 5 bases, with 14 bases left between them. The CDR3 sequence: CASSLGEGGWTEAFF. DNA for the CDR3: TGCGCCAGCAGCTTGGGGGAGGGGGGTTGGACTGAAGCTTTCTTT. Drawing the rest from reference TRBV5-1 and TRBJ1-1, the complete variable domain is KAGVTQTPRYLIKTRGQQVTLSCSPISGHRSVSWYQQTPGQGLQFLFEYFSETQRNKGNFPGRFSGRQFSNSRSEMNVSTLELGDSALYLCASSLGEGGWTEAFFGQGTRLTVV.